The 27 T cell receptor beta chains below all came from one sample that was sequenced in a study of cytomegalovirus exposure and HLA in healthy donors. TCRdb's table, derived via immunoSEQ multiplex PCR, lists solely in-frame clones and lacks some. The data hold over 90,000 clones, with roughly 95% observed a single time. The source material was PBMCs. The source of these receptors is a woman aged 18-30 years in good health and CMV-seronegative.

This chain links TRBV28 with TRBJ2-1; 7 bases are shared with TRBD2. V lost 3 bases, J lost 3 bases, and 5 bases stayed unmatched. The CDR3 has 15 residues. Germline values: CDR1 MDHEN, CDR2 SYDVKM. CDR3 sequence reads: CASSFGPSGYNEQFF. As DNA, the CDR3 is TGTGCCAGCAGTTTTGGCCCTAGCGGCTACAATGAGCAGTTCTTC. The full variable domain, with the rest looked up from reference TRBV28 and TRBJ2-1, is DVKVTQSSRYLVKRTGEKVFLECVQDMDHENMFWYRQDPGLGLRLIYFSYDVKMKEKGDIPEGYSVSREKKERFSLILESASTNQTSMYLCASSFGPSGYNEQFFGPGTRLTVL.

The rearrangement links TRBV27 to TRBJ2-5; TRBD2 aligns across 9 bases. Per the germline V gene, CDR1 is MNHEY and CDR2 is SMNVEV (reference sequence). With 0 bases clipped from V and 6 bases from J, the junction kept 5 bases outside the gene matches. CDR3 length: 15 amino acids. The CDR3 here is CASSLSGSGSKTQYF. CDR3 nucleotide sequence: TGTGCCAGCAGTTTATCGGGTAGCGGGAGTAAGACCCAGTACTTC.

The chain carries TRBV19 and TRBJ2-2, with a weak D call TRBD1 (6 bases). The germline gives CDR1 LNHDA, CDR2 SQIVND (reference sequence). This CDR3 contains 15 residues. Trimming cost V 5 bases and J 5 bases, with 15 bases left between them. The CDR3 loop is CASSPEGQTTGELFF. DNA for the CDR3: TGTGCCAGTAGTCCCGAGGGACAAACGACCGGGGAGCTGTTTTTT.

Here the CDR3 DNA reads TGTGCCAGCAGCCGCCACCTCGGGACAGGAGAGACCCAGTACTTC. Residues: CASSRHLGTGETQYF. The J gene is TRBJ2-5, the V gene TRBV6-1; 8 bases are a match to TRBD1. The CDR3 has 15 amino acids. V lost 6 bases to trimming and J lost 4 bases; unmatched junction nucleotides: 10. Looked up from germline, CDR1 is MNHNS and CDR2 is SASEGT.

The rearrangement uses TRBV30 and TRBJ2-7; D is ambiguous. The ends were cut back, 4 bases at V and 4 bases at J, with 17 bases in the middle. The CDR3 has 14 amino acids. From germline, CDR1 is GTSNPN and CDR2 SVGIG (reference sequence). Here the CDR3 reads CAWTSRPESYEQYF. CDR3 nucleotide sequence: TGTGCCTGGACCTCACGCCCCGAGAGTTACGAGCAGTACTTC.

A note on this clone: One junction end does not reproduce the germline sequence, and a read error may be involved. The chain combines TRBV7-7 with TRBJ1-2, with D hard to call. The CDR3 is made up of 15 amino acids. The V gene's germline CDR1 is SSHAT and CDR2 FNYEAQ (reference sequence). CDR3 sequence (DNA): TGTGCTAGCAGTCGTTATGCGGGTACTAACTATGGCTACACCTTC. Translated: CASSRYAGTNYGYTF. The full variable domain, its missing parts supplied by reference TRBV7-7 and TRBJ1-2, is GAGVSQSPRYKVTKRGQDVTLRCDPISSHATLYWYQQALGQGPEFLTYFNYEAQPDKSGLPSDRFSAERPEGSISTLTIQRTEQRDSAMYRCASSRYAGTNYGYTFGSGTRLTVV.

The rearrangement links TRBV27 to TRBJ2-1; TRBD2 matches 7 bases. V lost 6 bases to trimming and J lost 6 bases; unmatched junction nucleotides: 11. Per germline, CDR1 MNHEY and CDR2 SMNVEV (reference sequence). The CDR3 is 15 amino acids. The CDR3 bases are TGTGCCAGCAGCCGCGGGAGTGTCTTGGTCAATGAGCAGTTCTTC. It specifies CASSRGSVLVNEQFF.

This chain connects TRBV4-1 to TRBJ2-5; 8 positions match TRBD2. Germline V gene sequence: CDR1 MGHRA, CDR2 YSYEKL. V dropped 1 base and J dropped 3; count of bases not matched to a gene: 10. The CDR3 is 17 amino acids. The CDR3 region has the DNA TGCGCCAGCAGCCAAGTCTTCGGAGCGGGAGAAAAAGAGACCCAGTACTTC. This sequence encodes CASSQVFGAGEKETQYF.

CDR3 amino acids: CASSLEHHPNPTLTGELFF. The CDR3 DNA is TGTGCCAGCAGCTTAGAACACCATCCTAACCCGACTCTCACCGGGGAGCTGTTTTTT. This chain links TRBV7-6 with TRBJ2-2, with D hard to call. The germline V gene has CDR1 SGHVS and CDR2 FNYEAQ. The CDR3 totals 19 residues. Trimming stripped 1 base from V and 4 bases from J, with 22 bases between.

The chain carries TRBV10-2 and TRBJ1-6, with D perhaps TRBD1 (5 bases). Germline V gene lookup returns CDR1 WSHSY and CDR2 SAAADI. The ends were cut back, 8 bases at V and 8 bases at J, with 10 bases in the middle. This CDR3 has 12 residues. CDR3 DNA: TGCGCCAGCTCGGCGGGGGATTCACCCCTCCACTTT. Protein sequence: CASSAGDSPLHF.

The V and J genes are TRBV6-5 and TRBJ1-2; D gene ambiguous. Germline V gives CDR1 MNHEY, CDR2 SVGAGI. This CDR3 has 13 amino acids. The V end was cut by 1 base, the J end by 8 bases, with 11 bases between. The CDR3 DNA follows: TGTGCCAGCAGTTACTTTCGCGGTTACGGCTACACCTTC. Translation gives CASSYFRGYGYTF.

The rearrangement joins TRBV5-1 to TRBJ1-2; 10 nucleotides align to TRBD1. This CDR3 is built from 14 residues. CDR1 and CDR2 from the germline V gene are SGHRS and YFSETQ. J lost 5 bases, V lost 1 base, and 2 bases had no gene match. CDR3 in DNA: TGCGCCAGCAGCTTGAGGACAGGGGGGTATGGCTACACCTTC. It translates to CASSLRTGGYGYTF. Based on the CDR3 plus reference TRBV5-1 and TRBJ1-2, the full variable domain is KAGVTQTPRYLIKTRGQQVTLSCSPISGHRSVSWYQQTPGQGLQFLFEYFSETQRNKGNFPGRFSGRQFSNSRSEMNVSTLELGDSALYLCASSLRTGGYGYTFGSGTRLTVV.

The chain joins TRBV6-5 to TRBJ1-1; 8 nucleotides align to TRBD1. V was pared by 4 bases and J by 5 bases, with 9 bases of the junction left unmatched. The CDR3 contains 15 residues. Germline V gene sequence: CDR1 MNHEY, CDR2 SVGAGI. Written as DNA, the CDR3 is TGTGCCAGCAGTTTTTCAGGGGGCAGGGGGACTGAAGCTTTCTTT. Amino acid sequence: CASSFSGGRGTEAFF.

The chain joins TRBV19 to TRBJ2-7, with D possibly being TRBD2 (6 bases). Deletions cut 4 bases from V and 1 base from J, with 17 bases between. There are 16 residues in the CDR3. The germline V gene encodes CDR1 LNHDA and CDR2 SQIVND (reference sequence). CDR3 loop: CASSRGGRGLSYEQYF. The CDR3 bases are TGTGCCAGTAGTAGGGGTGGGCGGGGCTTGTCCTACGAGCAGTACTTC.

This clone was recorded a few times. The DNA of the CDR3 is TGTGCCAGCAGCGACAATGGCAATCAGCCCCAGCATTTT. Encoded protein: CASSDNGNQPQHF. This chain connects TRBV27 to TRBJ1-5; D is uncertain. Germline assignment: CDR1 MNHEY and CDR2 SMNVEV (reference sequence). The CDR3 length is 13 residues. Trimming took 6 bases from V and 2 from J, leaving 8 bases between them.

This sequence joins TRBV18 and TRBJ2-6, with 7 bases identical to TRBD1. With 8 bases clipped from V and 2 bases from J, the junction kept 3 bases outside the gene matches. The CDR3 contains 14 residues. Germline CDR1 and CDR2: KGHSH and LQKENI. CDR3 in DNA: TGTGCCAGCAGAGGGACAGCTGGGGCCAACGTCCTGACTTTC. Encoded protein: CASRGTAGANVLTF.

The chain carries TRBV12-5 and TRBJ2-1, with TRBD2 matching 11 bases. Germline CDR1 is LGHNT and CDR2 is FRNRAP. The J segment lost 8 bases and the V segment lost 1 base, leaving 4 bases of the junction unmatched. There are 15 residues in the CDR3. The CDR3 DNA reads TGTGCTAGTGGTTTGGATAGCGGGGGGGCCTATGAGCAGTTCTTC. This sequence encodes CASGLDSGGAYEQFF. Drawing the rest from reference TRBV12-5 and TRBJ2-1, the complete variable domain is DARVTQTPRHKVTEMGQEVTMRCQPILGHNTVFWYRQTMMQGLELLAYFRNRAPLDDSGMPKDRFSAEMPDATLATLKIQPSEPRDSAVYFCASGLDSGGAYEQFFGPGTRLTVL.

This clone was found once. V usage is TRBV11-3 and J usage is TRBJ2-1; 16 nucleotides agree with TRBD2. The CDR3 totals 18 residues. V was pared by 1 base and J by 8 bases, with 8 bases of the junction left unmatched. The germline V gene has CDR1 SGHNT and CDR2 YENEEA. The CDR3 nucleotides are TGTGCCAGCAGCTTAGGAGGGACTAGCGGGAGGGCCTCCCATGAGCAGTTCTTC. Protein: CASSLGGTSGRASHEQFF. The full variable domain, with the rest looked up from reference TRBV11-3 and TRBJ2-1, is EAGVVQSPRYKIIEKKQPVAFWCNPISGHNTLYWYLQNLGQGPELLIRYENEEAVDDSQLPKDRFSAERLKGVDSTLKIQPAELGDSAVYLCASSLGGTSGRASHEQFFGPGTRLTVL.

J is TRBJ2-7 and V is TRBV6-5, with 11 bases aligning to TRBD2. CDR1 is MNHEY, CDR2 SVGAGI, per germline. There are 16 residues in the CDR3. V shed 0 bases and J 5 bases; nucleotides not matched to a gene: 6. This CDR3 reads CASSYSIAGGLHEQYF. Written as DNA, the CDR3 is TGTGCCAGCAGTTACTCGATAGCGGGAGGGCTTCACGAGCAGTACTTC.

This clone was counted once. The gene calls are TRBV4-1 and TRBJ2-1; 8 bases fit TRBD2. The germline CDR1 and CDR2 sequences are MGHRA and YSYEKL. V gave up 6 bases and J gave up 3 bases; unmatched junction bases: 10. The CDR3 contains 16 residues. The DNA of the CDR3 is TGCGCCAGCAGTCTTTCTCGGGGGGGGGACTACAATGAGCAGTTCTTC. This gives the protein CASSLSRGGDYNEQFF.

The J gene is TRBJ2-7, the V gene TRBV7-9, with 10 bases matching TRBD2. Germline V gives CDR1 SEHNR, CDR2 FQNEAQ (reference sequence). Germline trimming cut 5 bases from V and 0 bases from J; bases unmatched to any gene: 7. The CDR3 has 16 amino acids. CDR3: CASSPLAGDHSYEQYF. DNA of the CDR3: TGTGCCAGCAGCCCTCTAGCGGGAGACCACTCCTACGAGCAGTACTTC.

This clone was observed a single time. V usage is TRBV2 and J usage is TRBJ1-1, with D perhaps TRBD1 (6 bases). The CDR3 loop spans 12 amino acids. Germline lookup yields CDR1 SNHLY and CDR2 FYNNEI. Trimming removed 5 bases from V and 5 bases from J, with 9 bases in between. CDR3 in DNA: TGTGCCAGCAGTCCGAGGGGGACTGAAGCTTTCTTT. It codes for CASSPRGTEAFF.

The chain couples TRBV7-2 to TRBJ2-3; 12 nucleotides line up with TRBD2. V dropped 5 bases and J dropped 4; count of bases not matched to a gene: 7. The CDR3 totals 16 residues. Germline V gives CDR1 SGHTA, CDR2 FQGNSA. CDR3 region: CASSRPSGGAADTQYF. CDR3 nucleotide sequence: TGTGCCAGCAGCCGCCCTAGCGGGGGGGCAGCAGATACGCAGTATTTT.

The chain couples TRBV7-9 to TRBJ2-1; 8 positions match TRBD2. After removal of 3 bases from V and 9 bases from J, the junction contained 4 bases not matched to a gene. The germline gives CDR1 SEHNR, CDR2 FQNEAQ (reference sequence). The length of the CDR3 is 13 residues. For the CDR3, the DNA is TGTGCCAGCAGCTTCGGGGGGGAGGGTGAGCAGTTCTTC. Its translation: CASSFGGEGEQFF.

The rearrangement links TRBV10-3 to TRBJ1-2; the D is unclear. This CDR3 region has 13 residues. Germline assignment: CDR1 ENHRY and CDR2 SYGVKD. Trimming stripped 6 bases from V and 3 bases from J, with 11 bases between. The chain's CDR3 is CAIRATDDYGYTF. In DNA form, the CDR3 reads TGTGCCATCAGAGCGACCGACGACTATGGCTACACCTTC.

This sequence joins TRBV11-2 and TRBJ2-5, with 9 bases lining up with TRBD1. CDR1 and CDR2 from the germline V gene are SGHAT and FQNNGV. The CDR3 covers 15 residues. Unmatched junction bases numbered 9, after V lost 5 bases and J lost 5 bases. The CDR3 loop is CASSPYRGLGETQYF. In nucleotides, the CDR3 is TGTGCCAGCAGCCCATACAGGGGGCTTGGGGAGACCCAGTACTTC.

The chain carries TRBV5-1 and TRBJ1-4; TRBD1 matches at 8 bases. The CDR3 covers 17 residues. Germline CDR1 SGHRS, CDR2 YFSETQ. The V segment lost 0 bases and the J segment 11 bases; nucleotides outside the gene matches: 15. The CDR3 loop is CASSLGGTGTKRDKLFF. In nucleotides, the CDR3 is TGCGCCAGCAGCTTGGGGGGGACAGGCACTAAGAGGGATAAACTGTTTTTT.